The subject of this entry is one T cell receptor beta chain. This specimen belongs to a study of CD8 T cells in Susac syndrome. TCR beta sequences were obtained from blood CD8+ and CD4+ T cells. With random hexamers, 0.5 to 1 ug RNA was reverse transcribed. TCRdb reanalysed the immunoSEQ multiplex PCR reads using MiXCR and keeps one entry per CDR3 protein. The table lists fewer than 350,000 distinct CDR3 sequences, about 90% of them singletons. CDR1 and CDR2 from the germline V gene are SGDLS and YYNGEE. The junction had 5 bases not matched to a gene; V was cut back by 0 bases and J by 4 bases. The CDR3 spans 15 residues.

The sequence was collected from a human donor with multiple sclerosis. V is TRBV9 and J is TRBJ1-1; 8 nucleotides match TRBD1. Sequencing was done on a sample of CD4+ T cells from PBMCs. CDR3 amino acids: CASSVAAGGLTEAFF. For the CDR3, the DNA is TGTGCCAGCAGCGTAGCTGCAGGGGGCCTCACTGAAGCTTTCTTT.